A single TCR beta chain is shown here with its context. This sample is part of a study of blood T cell repertoires in COVID-19. Study as a whole: Sites across the United States, Italy and Spain contributed samples from acute and convalescent COVID-19. Nucleic acid was either cDNA or gDNA, and it came from T cells, B-cell-depleted T cells, or PBMCs.

The CDR3 sequence is 15 residues long. V dropped 1 base and J dropped 3; count of bases not matched to a gene: 3. The germline V gene encodes CDR1 KGHSH and CDR2 LQKENI. In the original analysis: Reference gene primer amplification gave nucleated cell count estimates. Profiled with immunoSEQ multiplex PCR; TCRdb holds only in-frame clones, not every one. Clone size and the V and J calls come from that table; the DNA yielded D and trimming. The profile shows 72,000 or so clones, more than 80% of them singletons. The V call is TRBV18, the J call TRBJ2-3; 8 nucleotides line up with TRBD2. The receptor was derived from a woman of 80 years or more with active or convalescent COVID-19. Sequencing input: peripheral blood. The CDR3 loop reads CASSPLGGGTDTQYF. As DNA, the CDR3 is TGTGCCAGCTCACCACTCGGGGGGGGAACAGATACGCAGTATTTT.